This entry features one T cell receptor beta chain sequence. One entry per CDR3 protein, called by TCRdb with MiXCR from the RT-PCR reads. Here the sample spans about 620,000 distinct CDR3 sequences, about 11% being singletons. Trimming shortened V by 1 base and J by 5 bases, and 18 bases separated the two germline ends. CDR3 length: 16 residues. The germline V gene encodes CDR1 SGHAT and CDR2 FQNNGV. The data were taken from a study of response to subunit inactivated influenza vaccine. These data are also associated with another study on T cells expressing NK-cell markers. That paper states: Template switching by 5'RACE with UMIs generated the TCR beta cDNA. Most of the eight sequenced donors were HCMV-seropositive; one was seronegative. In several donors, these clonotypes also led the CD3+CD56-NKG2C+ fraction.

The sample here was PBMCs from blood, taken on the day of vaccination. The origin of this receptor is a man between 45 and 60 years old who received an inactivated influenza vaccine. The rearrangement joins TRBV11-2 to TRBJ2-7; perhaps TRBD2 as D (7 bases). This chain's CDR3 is CASSLVGGGLWNEQYF. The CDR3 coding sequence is TGTGCCAGCAGCTTAGTCGGCGGGGGCCTCTGGAACGAGCAGTACTTC.